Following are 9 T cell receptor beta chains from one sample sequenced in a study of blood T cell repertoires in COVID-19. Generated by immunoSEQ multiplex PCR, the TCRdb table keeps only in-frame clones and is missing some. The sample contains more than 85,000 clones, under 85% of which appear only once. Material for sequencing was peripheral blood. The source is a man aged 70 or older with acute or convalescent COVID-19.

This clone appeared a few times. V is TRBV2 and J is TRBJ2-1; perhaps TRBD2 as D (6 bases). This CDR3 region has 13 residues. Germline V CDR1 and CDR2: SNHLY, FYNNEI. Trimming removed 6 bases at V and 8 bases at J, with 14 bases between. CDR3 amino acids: CASRGTRRDEQFF. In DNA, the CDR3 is TGTGCCAGCAGGGGCACCCGGAGGGATGAGCAGTTCTTC. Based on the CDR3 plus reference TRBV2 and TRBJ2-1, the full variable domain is EPEVTQTPSHQVTQMGQEVILRCVPISNHLYFYWYRQILGQKVEFLVSFYNNEISEKSEIFDDQFSVERPDGSNFTLKIRSTKLEDSAMYFCASRGTRRDEQFFGPGTRLTVL.

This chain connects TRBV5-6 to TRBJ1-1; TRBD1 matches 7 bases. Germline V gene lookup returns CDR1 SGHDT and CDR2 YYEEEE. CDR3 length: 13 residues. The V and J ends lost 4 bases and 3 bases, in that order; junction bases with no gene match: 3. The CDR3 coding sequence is TGTGCCAGCAGCCTCGACAGGGACACTGAAGCTTTCTTT. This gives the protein CASSLDRDTEAFF.

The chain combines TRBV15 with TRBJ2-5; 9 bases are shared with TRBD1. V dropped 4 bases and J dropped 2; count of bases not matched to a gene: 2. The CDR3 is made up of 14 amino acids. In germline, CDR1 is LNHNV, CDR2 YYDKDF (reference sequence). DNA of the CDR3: TGTGCCACCAGCATGGGACAGGGACAAGAGACCCAGTACTTC. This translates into CATSMGQGQETQYF.

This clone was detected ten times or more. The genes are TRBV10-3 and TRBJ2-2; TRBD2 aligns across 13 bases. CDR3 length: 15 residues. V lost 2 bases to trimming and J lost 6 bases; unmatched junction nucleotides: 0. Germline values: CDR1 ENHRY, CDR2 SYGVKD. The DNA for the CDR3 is TGTGCCATCAGTGAGGGACTAGCGGGAGCCGGGGAGCTGTTTTTT. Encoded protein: CAISEGLAGAGELFF.

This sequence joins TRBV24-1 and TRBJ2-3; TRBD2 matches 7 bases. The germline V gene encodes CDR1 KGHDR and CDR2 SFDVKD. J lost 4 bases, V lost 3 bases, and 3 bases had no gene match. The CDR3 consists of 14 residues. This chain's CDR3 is CATSDTRGADTQYF. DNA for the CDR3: TGTGCCACCAGTGATACCCGGGGGGCAGATACGCAGTATTTT.

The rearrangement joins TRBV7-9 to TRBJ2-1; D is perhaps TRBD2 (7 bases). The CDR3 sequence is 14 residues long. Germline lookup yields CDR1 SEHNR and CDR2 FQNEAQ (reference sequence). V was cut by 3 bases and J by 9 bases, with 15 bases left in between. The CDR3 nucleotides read TGTGCCAGCAGCTTTTCACTGGGAGGGGGTGAGCAGTTCTTC. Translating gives CASSFSLGGGEQFF. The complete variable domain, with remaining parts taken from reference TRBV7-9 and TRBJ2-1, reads DTGVSQNPRHKITKRGQNVTFRCDPISEHNRLYWYRQTLGQGPEFLTYFQNEAQLEKSRLLSDRFSAERPKGSFSTLEIQRTEQGDSAMYLCASSFSLGGGEQFFGPGTRLTVL.

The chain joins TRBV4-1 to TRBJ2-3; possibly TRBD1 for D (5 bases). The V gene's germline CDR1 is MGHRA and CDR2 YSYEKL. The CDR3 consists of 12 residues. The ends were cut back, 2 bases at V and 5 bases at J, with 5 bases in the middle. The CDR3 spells CASSQQGDTQYF. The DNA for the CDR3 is TGCGCCAGCAGCCAACAGGGAGATACGCAGTATTTT.

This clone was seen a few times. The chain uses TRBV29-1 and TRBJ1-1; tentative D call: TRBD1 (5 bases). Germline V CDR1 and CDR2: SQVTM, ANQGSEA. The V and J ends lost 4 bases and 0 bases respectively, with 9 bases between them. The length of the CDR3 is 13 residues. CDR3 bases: TGCAGCGTTGGGACACATATGAACACTGAAGCTTTCTTT. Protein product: CSVGTHMNTEAFF.

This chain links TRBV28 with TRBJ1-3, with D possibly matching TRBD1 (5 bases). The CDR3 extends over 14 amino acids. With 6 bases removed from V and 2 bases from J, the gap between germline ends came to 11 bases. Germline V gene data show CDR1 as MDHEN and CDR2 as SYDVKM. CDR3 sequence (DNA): TGTGCCAGCAGCCCAGGGCTAACTGGAAACACCATATATTTT. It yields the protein CASSPGLTGNTIYF.